Listed below are T cell receptor beta chains from one sample, sequenced in a study of cytomegalovirus exposure and HLA in healthy donors. The method was immunoSEQ multiplex PCR; TCRdb's version includes in-frame clones alone and lacks a portion of them. The repertoire holds 150,000 to 200,000 clones, with approximately 80% as singletons. The sequencing sample was made of PBMCs. Receptors originate from a man aged 30-40 years in good health and CMV-seropositive. Both conserved end residues are part of each CDR3. A D gene is named only where the DNA matches it firmly. Only part of the rows carry a size: once, few, many, or a class if the clone is expanded.

d_gene	v_gene	j_gene	abundance	CDR3aa	CDR3nt
TRBD2	TRBV5-8	TRBJ2-5	-	CASSSGSGGGETQYF	TGTGCCAGCAGCTCGGGGTCGGGGGGAGGAGAGACCCAGTACTTC
TRBD1	TRBV29-1	TRBJ1-2	-	CSALGTGGYGYTF	TGCAGCGCACTGGGGACAGGGGGCTATGGCTACACCTTC
TRBD2	TRBV9	TRBJ2-3	-	CASSPGLGRESTDTQYF	TGTGCCAGCTCCCCGGGACTAGGGAGGGAAAGCACAGATACGCAGTATTTT
TRBD1	TRBV11-3	TRBJ1-2	once	CASSLGPGQGYYGYTF	TGTGCCAGCAGCTTGGGCCCGGGACAGGGGTACTATGGCTACACCTTC
TRBD1	TRBV6-5	TRBJ2-5	once	CASSLDRVQTQYF	TGTGCCAGCAGCCTGGACAGGGTACAGACCCAGTACTTC
TRBD1	TRBV10-1	TRBJ1-6	-	CASSGTAYSPLHF	TGCGCCAGCAGCGGGACAGCGTATTCACCCCTCCACTTT
-	TRBV27	TRBJ1-1	few	CASSFSEGNTEAFF	TGTGCCAGCAGTTTTTCGGAGGGGAACACTGAAGCTTTCTTT
-	TRBV23-1	TRBJ2-1	-	CASSQREGHNEQFF	TGCGCCAGCAGTCAACGGGAAGGGCACAATGAGCAGTTCTTC
-	TRBV12-5	TRBJ2-1	-	CASGLVLGHDSYNEQFF	TGTGCTAGTGGTTTGGTACTCGGACACGACTCCTACAATGAGCAGTTCTTC
-	TRBV18	TRBJ2-2	-	CASSPPSGRTGELFF	TGTGCCAGCTCACCACCTTCTGGGAGAACCGGGGAGCTGTTTTTT
-	TRBV29-1	TRBJ1-2	few	CSVEVGQLANYGYTF	TGCAGCGTTGAAGTCGGACAGTTAGCTAACTATGGCTACACCTTC
TRBD2	TRBV10-3	TRBJ2-7	-	CAISDPPGGSGSYEQYF	TGTGCCATCAGTGATCCCCCCGGGGGGTCGGGATCCTACGAGCAGTACTTC
-	TRBV6-5	TRBJ2-7	-	CASSGRGASSYEQYF	TGTGCCAGCAGCGGAAGGGGTGCTTCATCCTACGAGCAGTACTTC
TRBD1	TRBV27	TRBJ1-5	few	CASSVGQGNQPQHF	TGTGCCAGCAGTGTGGGACAGGGGAATCAGCCCCAGCATTTT
TRBD1	TRBV28	TRBJ2-7	-	CASSRPWTGRSYEQYF	TGTGCCAGCAGCCGACCTTGGACAGGGCGCTCCTACGAGCAGTACTTC
TRBD2	TRBV7-2	TRBJ2-7	-	CASSASQRGIYEQYF	TGTGCCAGCAGCGCCTCACAGCGGGGCATCTACGAGCAGTACTTC
TRBD2	TRBV10-1	TRBJ2-2	-	CASSPIESGRNTGELFF	TGCGCCAGCAGCCCCATAGAAAGCGGGAGAAACACCGGGGAGCTGTTTTTT
-	TRBV11-3	TRBJ2-5	once	CASSVKETQYF	TGTGCCAGCAGCGTAAAAGAGACCCAGTACTTC
TRBD2	TRBV7-2	TRBJ2-3	-	CASSAIAGGFTDTQYF	TGTGCCAGCAGCGCAATAGCGGGGGGTTTCACAGATACGCAGTATTTT
-	TRBV7-2	TRBJ1-5	few	CASSSWGGQPQHF	TGTGCCAGCAGCTCCTGGGGCGGTCAGCCCCAGCATTTT